The 3 T cell receptor beta chains listed next were all sequenced from one sample in a study of cytomegalovirus exposure and HLA in healthy donors. The PCR used 60 Vbeta and 13 Jbeta primers. Assay used: immunoSEQ multiplex PCR; TCRdb lists only in-frame clones, some missing. The sample includes 160,000 or so clones, about 88% seen only once; the top ten take about 2.3%. The sequenced sample consisted of PBMCs. The receptors come from a woman younger than 35 in good health and CMV-seronegative.

The V gene is TRBV6-4, the J gene TRBJ2-7; D is perhaps TRBD1 (6 bases). This CDR3 has 16 amino acids. The germline CDR1 and CDR2 sequences are MRHNA and SNTAGT. Trimming shortened V by 0 bases and J by 0 bases, and 12 bases separated the two germline ends. For the CDR3, the DNA is TGTGCCAGCAGTGACTCTCGTGGGACAAGCTCCTACGAGCAGTACTTC. Protein: CASSDSRGTSSYEQYF.

The V and J genes are TRBV2 and TRBJ1-6; D is undetermined. V was pared by 4 bases and J by 0 bases, with 7 bases between. The CDR3 loop spans 15 amino acids. Per germline, CDR1 SNHLY and CDR2 FYNNEI. CDR3 residues: CASSGESSYNSPLHF. The CDR3 nucleotides read TGTGCCAGCAGTGGAGAGAGCTCCTATAATTCACCCCTCCACTTT.

The chain uses TRBV11-2 and TRBJ2-3; D remains ambiguous. Trimming took off 0 bases at V and 0 bases at J, with 10 bases between the two ends. The CDR3 spans 16 residues. CDR1 is SGHAT, CDR2 FQNNGV, per germline. The CDR3, as DNA: TGTGCCAGCAGCTTAGACCCTACCCCTAGCACAGATACGCAGTATTTT. Its translation: CASSLDPTPSTDTQYF.